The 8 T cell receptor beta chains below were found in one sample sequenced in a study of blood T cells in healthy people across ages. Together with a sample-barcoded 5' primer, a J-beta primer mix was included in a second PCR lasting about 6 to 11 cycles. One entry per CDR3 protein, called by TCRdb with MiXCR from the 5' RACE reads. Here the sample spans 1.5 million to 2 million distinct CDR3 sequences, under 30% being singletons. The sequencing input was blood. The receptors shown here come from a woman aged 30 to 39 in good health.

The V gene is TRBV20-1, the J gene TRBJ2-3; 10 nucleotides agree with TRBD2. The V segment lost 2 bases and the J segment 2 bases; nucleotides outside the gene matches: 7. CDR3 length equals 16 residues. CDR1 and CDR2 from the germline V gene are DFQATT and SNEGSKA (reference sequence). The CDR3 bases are TGCAGTGCTAGAAACCGAGCGGGAGGGATCACAGATACGCAGTATTTT. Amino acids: CSARNRAGGITDTQYF.

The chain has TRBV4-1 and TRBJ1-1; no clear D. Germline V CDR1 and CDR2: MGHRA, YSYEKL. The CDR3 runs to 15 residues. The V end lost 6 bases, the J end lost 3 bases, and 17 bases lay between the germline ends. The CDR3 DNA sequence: TGCGCCAGCAGTCGTGGACGTGGGGAGTACACTGAAGCTTTCTTT. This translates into CASSRGRGEYTEAFF.

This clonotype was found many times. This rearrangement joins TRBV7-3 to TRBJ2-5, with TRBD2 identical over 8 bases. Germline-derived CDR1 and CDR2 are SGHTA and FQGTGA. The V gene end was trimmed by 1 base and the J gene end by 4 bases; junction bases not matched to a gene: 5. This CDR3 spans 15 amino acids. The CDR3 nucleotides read TGTGCCAGCAGCTTAAGTCCGGGGGGGGGAGAGACCCAGTACTTC. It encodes CASSLSPGGGETQYF.

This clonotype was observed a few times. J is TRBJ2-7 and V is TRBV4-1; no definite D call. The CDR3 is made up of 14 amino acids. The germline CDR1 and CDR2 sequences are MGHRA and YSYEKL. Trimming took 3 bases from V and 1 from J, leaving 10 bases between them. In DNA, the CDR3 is TGCGCCAGCAGCCAGAACAGTATTTCCTACGAGCAGTACTTC. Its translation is CASSQNSISYEQYF.

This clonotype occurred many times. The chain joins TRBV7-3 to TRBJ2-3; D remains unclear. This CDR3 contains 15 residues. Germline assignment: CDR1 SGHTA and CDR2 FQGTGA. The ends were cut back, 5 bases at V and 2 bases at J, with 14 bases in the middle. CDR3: CASSSQPPPTDTQYF. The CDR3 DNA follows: TGTGCCAGCAGCAGTCAACCACCTCCCACAGATACGCAGTATTTT.

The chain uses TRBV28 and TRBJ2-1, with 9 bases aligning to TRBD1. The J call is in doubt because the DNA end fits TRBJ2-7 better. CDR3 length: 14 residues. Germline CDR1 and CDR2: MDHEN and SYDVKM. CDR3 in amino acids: CASSFGQGTHEQYF. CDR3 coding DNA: TGTGCCAGCAGTTTTGGACAGGGGACCCATGAGCAGTACTTC.

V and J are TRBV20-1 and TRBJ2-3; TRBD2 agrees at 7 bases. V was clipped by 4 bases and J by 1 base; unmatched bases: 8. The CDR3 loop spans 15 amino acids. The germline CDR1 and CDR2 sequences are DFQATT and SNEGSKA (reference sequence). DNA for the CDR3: TGCAGTGCTAACCCCCCGGGAGGACGCACAGATACGCAGTATTTT. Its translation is CSANPPGGRTDTQYF.

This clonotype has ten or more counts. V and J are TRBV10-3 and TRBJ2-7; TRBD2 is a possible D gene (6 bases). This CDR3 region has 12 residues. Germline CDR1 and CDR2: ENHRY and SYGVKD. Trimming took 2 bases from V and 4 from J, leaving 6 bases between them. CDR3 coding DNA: TGTGCCATCAGTGAGGGGGGGTACGAGCAGTACTTC. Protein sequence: CAISEGGYEQYF.